This T cell receptor beta chain appears in the sequencing data of a study of Ad26.COV2.S vaccination and SARS-CoV-2 variants. Study as a whole: As a participant in COV1001, the donor was in the Ad26.COV2.S trial arm. Intramuscular Ad26.COV2.S at 5x10^10 or 1x10^11 viral particles. Study findings and constraints: Total T cell responses may have been underestimated by the TCR breadth and depth analyses.

This clone was observed once. The antigen is undetermined. The assay was immunoSEQ multiplex PCR, and TCRdb's table has in-frame clones only and misses some. The sample lists around 500,000 clones, 89% occurring once. Treatment of the sample: some 19 received Ad26.COV2.S at low or high dose, single or two shots; about five received placebo; per-sample allocation not given. Sampling was performed 63 days after the first vaccine or placebo injection. An Ad26 vector that expressed Wuhan-strain SARS-CoV-2 spike constituted the vaccine. CDR3 length equals 14 residues. Germline assignment: CDR1 MNHEY and CDR2 SMNVEV (reference sequence). V was shortened by 3 bases and J by 9 bases, with 17 bases between the two germline ends.

This sequence joins TRBV27 and TRBJ1-2; D is undetermined. The source was peripheral blood, collected in a trial of Ad26.COV2.S vaccine versus placebo. This sequence originates from a person between 18 and 65 years old who received the Ad26.COV2.S COVID-19 vaccine or a placebo. CDR3 in amino acids: CASSFTGPLQSYTF. Written as DNA, the CDR3 is TGTGCCAGCAGTTTTACCGGGCCCCTACAAAGCTACACCTTC.